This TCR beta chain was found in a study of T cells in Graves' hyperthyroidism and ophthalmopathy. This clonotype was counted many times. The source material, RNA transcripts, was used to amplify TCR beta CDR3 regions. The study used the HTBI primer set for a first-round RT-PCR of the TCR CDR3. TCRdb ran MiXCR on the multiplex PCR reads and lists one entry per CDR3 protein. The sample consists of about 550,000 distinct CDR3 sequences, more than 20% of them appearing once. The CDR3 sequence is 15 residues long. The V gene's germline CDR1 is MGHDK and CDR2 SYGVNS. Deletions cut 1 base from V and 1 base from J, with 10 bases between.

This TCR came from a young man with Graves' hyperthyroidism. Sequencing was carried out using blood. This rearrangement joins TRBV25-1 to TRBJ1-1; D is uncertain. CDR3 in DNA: TGTGCCAGCAGTGAATCGAGAGCGGGGAACACTGAAGCTTTCTTT. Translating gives CASSESRAGNTEAFF.